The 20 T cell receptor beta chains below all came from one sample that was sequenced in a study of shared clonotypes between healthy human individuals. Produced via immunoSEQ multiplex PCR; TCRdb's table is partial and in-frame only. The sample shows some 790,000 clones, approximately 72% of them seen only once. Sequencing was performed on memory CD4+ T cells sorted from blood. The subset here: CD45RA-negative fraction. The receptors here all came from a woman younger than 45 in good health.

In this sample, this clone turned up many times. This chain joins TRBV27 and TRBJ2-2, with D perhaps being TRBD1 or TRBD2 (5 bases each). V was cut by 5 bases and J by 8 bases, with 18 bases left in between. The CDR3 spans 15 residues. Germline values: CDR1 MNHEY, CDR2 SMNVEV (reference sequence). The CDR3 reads CASSPRDLTGGELFF. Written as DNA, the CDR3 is TGTGCCAGCAGTCCTCGGGACCTAACGGGAGGGGAGCTGTTTTTT.

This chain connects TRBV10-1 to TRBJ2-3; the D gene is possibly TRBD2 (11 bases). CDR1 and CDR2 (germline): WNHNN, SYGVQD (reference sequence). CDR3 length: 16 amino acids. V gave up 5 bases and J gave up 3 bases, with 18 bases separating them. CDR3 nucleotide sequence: TGCGCCAGCAGTCGACTAGCGGGACAGGGGACAGATACGCAGTATTTT. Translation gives CASSRLAGQGTDTQYF.

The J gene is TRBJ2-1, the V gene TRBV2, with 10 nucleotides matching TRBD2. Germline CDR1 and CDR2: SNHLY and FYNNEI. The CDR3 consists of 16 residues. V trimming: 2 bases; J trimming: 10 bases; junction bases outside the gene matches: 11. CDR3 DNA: TGTGCCAGCAGTGAACTAGCGGGAGTGCGTCCTAGGGAGCAGTTCTTC. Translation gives CASSELAGVRPREQFF.

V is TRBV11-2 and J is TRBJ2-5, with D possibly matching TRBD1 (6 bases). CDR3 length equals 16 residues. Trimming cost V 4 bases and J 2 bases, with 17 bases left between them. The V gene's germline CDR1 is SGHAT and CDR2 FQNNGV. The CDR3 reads CASSSRIQGIQETQYF. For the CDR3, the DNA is TGTGCCAGCAGCTCGCGGATACAGGGAATTCAAGAGACCCAGTACTTC.

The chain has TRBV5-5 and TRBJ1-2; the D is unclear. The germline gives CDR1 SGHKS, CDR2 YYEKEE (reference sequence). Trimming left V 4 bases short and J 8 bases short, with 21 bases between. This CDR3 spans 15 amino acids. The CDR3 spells CASSLEPARASGYTF. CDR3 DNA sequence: TGTGCCAGCAGCCTAGAGCCGGCGCGGGCCAGCGGCTACACCTTC.

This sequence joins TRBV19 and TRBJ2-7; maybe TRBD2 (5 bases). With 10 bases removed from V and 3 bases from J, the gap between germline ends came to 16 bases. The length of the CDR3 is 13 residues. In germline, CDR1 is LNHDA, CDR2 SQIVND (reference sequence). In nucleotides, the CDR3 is TGTGCCAATGCCGAGACTACGGTCTACGAGCAGTACTTC. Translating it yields CANAETTVYEQYF. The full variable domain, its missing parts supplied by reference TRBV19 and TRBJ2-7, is DGGITQSPKYLFRKEGQNVTLSCEQNLNHDAMYWYRQDPGQGLRLIYYSQIVNDFQKGDIAEGYSVSREKKESFPLTVTSAQKNPTAFYLCANAETTVYEQYFGPGTRLTVT.

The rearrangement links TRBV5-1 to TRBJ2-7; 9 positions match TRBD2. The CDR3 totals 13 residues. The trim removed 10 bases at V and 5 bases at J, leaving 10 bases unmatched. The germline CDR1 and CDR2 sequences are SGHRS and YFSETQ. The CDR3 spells CASKSGTSHEQYF. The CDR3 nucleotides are TGCGCCTCTAAATCCGGGACTAGCCACGAGCAGTACTTC.

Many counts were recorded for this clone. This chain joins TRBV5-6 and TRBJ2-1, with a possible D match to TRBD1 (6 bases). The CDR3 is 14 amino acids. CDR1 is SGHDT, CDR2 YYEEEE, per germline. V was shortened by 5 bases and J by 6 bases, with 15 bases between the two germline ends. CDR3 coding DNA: TGTGCCAGCAGTCCTCGGACAGCCTCCAATGAGCAGTTCTTC. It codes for CASSPRTASNEQFF.

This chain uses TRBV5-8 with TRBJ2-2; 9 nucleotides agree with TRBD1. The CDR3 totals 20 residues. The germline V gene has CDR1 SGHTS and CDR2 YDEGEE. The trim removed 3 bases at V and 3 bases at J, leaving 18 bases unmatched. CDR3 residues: CASSWGRGTGTPTDTGELFF. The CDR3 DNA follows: TGTGCCAGCAGCTGGGGGCGGGGGACAGGGACACCCACGGACACCGGGGAGCTGTTTTTT.

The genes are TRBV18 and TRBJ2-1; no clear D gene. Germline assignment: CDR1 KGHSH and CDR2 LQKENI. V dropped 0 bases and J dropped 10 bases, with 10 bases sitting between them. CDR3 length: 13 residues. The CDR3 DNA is TGTGCCAGCTCACCACCTCAGTTTCGCGAGCAGTTCTTC. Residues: CASSPPQFREQFF. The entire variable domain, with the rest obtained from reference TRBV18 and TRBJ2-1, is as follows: NAGVMQNPRHLVRRRGQEARLRCSPMKGHSHVYWYRQLPEEGLKFMVYLQKENIIDESGMPKERFSAEFPKEGPSILRIQQVVRGDSAAYFCASSPPQFREQFFGPGTRLTVL.

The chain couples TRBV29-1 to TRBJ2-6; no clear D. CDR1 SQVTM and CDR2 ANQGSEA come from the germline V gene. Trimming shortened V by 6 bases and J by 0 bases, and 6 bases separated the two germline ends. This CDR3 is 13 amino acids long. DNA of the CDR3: TGCAGCGTATCCAACTCTGGGGCCAACGTCCTGACTTTC. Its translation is CSVSNSGANVLTF. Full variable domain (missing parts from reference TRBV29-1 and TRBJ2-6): SAVISQKPSRDICQRGTSLTIQCQVDSQVTMMFWYRQQPGQSLTLIATANQGSEATYESGFVIDKFPISRPNLTFSTLTVSNMSPEDSSIYLCSVSNSGANVLTFGAGSRLTVL.

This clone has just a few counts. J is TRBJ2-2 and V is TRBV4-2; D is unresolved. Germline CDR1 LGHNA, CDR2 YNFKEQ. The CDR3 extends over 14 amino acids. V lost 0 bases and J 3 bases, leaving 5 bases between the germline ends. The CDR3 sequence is CASSQDRDTGELFF. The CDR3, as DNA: TGTGCCAGCAGCCAAGATAGGGACACCGGGGAGCTGTTTTTT.

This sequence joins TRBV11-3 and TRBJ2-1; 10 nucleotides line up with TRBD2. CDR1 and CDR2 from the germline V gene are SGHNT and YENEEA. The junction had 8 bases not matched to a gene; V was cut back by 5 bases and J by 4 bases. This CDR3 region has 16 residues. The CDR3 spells CASSKRTSGGYNEQFF. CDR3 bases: TGTGCCAGCAGCAAGAGGACTAGCGGAGGTTACAATGAGCAGTTCTTC.

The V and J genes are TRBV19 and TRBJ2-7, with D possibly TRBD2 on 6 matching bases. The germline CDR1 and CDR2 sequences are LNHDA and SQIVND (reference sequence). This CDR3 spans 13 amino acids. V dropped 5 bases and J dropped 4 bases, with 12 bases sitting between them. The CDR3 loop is CASSEGGTYEQYF. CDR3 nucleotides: TGTGCCAGTAGTGAGGGCGGGACTTACGAGCAGTACTTC.

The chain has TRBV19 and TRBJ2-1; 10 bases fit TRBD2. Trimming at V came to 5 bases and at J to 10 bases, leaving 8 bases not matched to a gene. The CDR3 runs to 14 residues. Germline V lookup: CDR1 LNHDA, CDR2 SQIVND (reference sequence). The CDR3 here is CASSYQSGLAEQFF. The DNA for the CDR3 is TGTGCCAGTAGTTACCAATCGGGACTAGCGGAGCAGTTCTTC.

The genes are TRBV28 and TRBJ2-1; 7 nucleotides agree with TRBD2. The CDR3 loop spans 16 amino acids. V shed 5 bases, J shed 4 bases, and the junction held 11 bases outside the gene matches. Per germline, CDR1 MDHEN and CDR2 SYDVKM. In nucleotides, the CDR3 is TGTGCCAGCAGTCCACATTCTAGCGGATCATACAATGAGCAGTTCTTC. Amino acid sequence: CASSPHSSGSYNEQFF. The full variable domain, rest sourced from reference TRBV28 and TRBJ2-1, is DVKVTQSSRYLVKRTGEKVFLECVQDMDHENMFWYRQDPGLGLRLIYFSYDVKMKEKGDIPEGYSVSREKKERFSLILESASTNQTSMYLCASSPHSSGSYNEQFFGPGTRLTVL.

DNA for the CDR3: TGCAGTGCCGGGCCAGGGGGCTACACCTTC. Its protein is CSAGPGGYTF. The chain recombines TRBV20-1 with TRBJ1-2; weak D call: TRBD1 (5 bases). Per germline, CDR1 DFQATT and CDR2 SNEGSKA (reference sequence). This CDR3 is 10 amino acids long. The V end was cut by 6 bases, the J end by 8 bases, with 10 bases between.

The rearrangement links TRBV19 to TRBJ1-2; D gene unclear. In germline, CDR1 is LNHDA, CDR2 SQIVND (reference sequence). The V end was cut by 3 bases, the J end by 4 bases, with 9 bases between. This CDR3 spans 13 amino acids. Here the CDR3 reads CASSMSVLYGYTF. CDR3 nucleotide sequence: TGTGCCAGTAGTATGTCAGTCCTCTATGGCTACACCTTC.

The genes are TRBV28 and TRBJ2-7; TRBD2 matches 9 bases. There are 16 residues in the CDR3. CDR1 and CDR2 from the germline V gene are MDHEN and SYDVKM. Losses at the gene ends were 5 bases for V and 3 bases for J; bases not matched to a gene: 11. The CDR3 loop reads CASSPWPAGGIYEQYF. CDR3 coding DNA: TGTGCCAGCAGTCCCTGGCCGGCGGGAGGGATCTACGAGCAGTACTTC.

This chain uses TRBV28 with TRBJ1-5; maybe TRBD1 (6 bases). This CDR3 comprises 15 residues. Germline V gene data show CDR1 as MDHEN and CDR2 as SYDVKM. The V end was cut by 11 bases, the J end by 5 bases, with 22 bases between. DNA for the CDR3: TGTGCCGGAAAAAAGTTGGACAGCCCATATCAGCCCCAGCATTTT. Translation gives CAGKKLDSPYQPQHF.